Below are 18 T cell receptor beta chains sequenced from a single sample in a study of T cells after yellow fever vaccination. TCRdb re-called the 5' RACE reads through MiXCR, storing one row per CDR3 protein. The sample shows some 600,000 distinct CDR3 sequences, about 17% of them seen only once. The sequenced sample was PBMCs, obtained 4 to 5 days after the first yellow fever vaccination. The receptors were sampled from a young man who received the YFV17D yellow fever vaccine.

The chain combines TRBV18 with TRBJ1-1; D not certain. Germline CDR1 is KGHSH and CDR2 is LQKENI. The CDR3 runs 13 residues. Trimming left V 5 bases short and J 0 bases short, with 7 bases between. The CDR3 DNA reads as TGTGCCAGCTCAACGGAGATGAACACTGAAGCTTTCTTT. Protein sequence: CASSTEMNTEAFF.

The rearrangement joins TRBV5-1 to TRBJ2-7, with 7 bases fitting TRBD1. CDR1 SGHRS and CDR2 YFSETQ come from the germline V gene. J gave up 4 bases and V 2 bases, and 6 bases lay outside the gene matches. CDR3 size: 14 residues. The DNA of the CDR3 is TGCGCCAGCAGCTTCCAGAACAGGGGATACGAGCAGTACTTC. Protein product: CASSFQNRGYEQYF. The full variable domain, rest sourced from reference TRBV5-1 and TRBJ2-7, is KAGVTQTPRYLIKTRGQQVTLSCSPISGHRSVSWYQQTPGQGLQFLFEYFSETQRNKGNFPGRFSGRQFSNSRSEMNVSTLELGDSALYLCASSFQNRGYEQYFGPGTRLTVT.

This clonotype was observed a few times. The rearrangement uses TRBV7-3 and TRBJ2-3, with D possibly matching TRBD2 (6 bases). The length of the CDR3 is 15 residues. V gave up 5 bases and J gave up 2 bases, with 14 bases separating them. In germline, CDR1 is SGHTA, CDR2 FQGTGA. The CDR3 is CASSLGTSNTDTQYF. The CDR3 nucleotides read TGTGCCAGCAGCCTCGGGACTTCCAACACAGATACGCAGTATTTT.

Only a few counts were recorded for this clonotype. The chain has TRBV7-2 and TRBJ2-3; 7 bases align to TRBD1. After removal of 5 bases from V and 4 bases from J, the junction contained 6 bases not matched to a gene. CDR3 size: 14 residues. Per the germline V gene, CDR1 is SGHTA and CDR2 is FQGNSA. This chain's CDR3 is CASSLGQLADTQYF. In DNA, the CDR3 is TGTGCCAGCAGCCTGGGACAGTTGGCAGATACGCAGTATTTT.

This clonotype has more than one count but fewer than ten. Here the CDR3 reads CASSDRKNSPLHF. The CDR3 DNA follows: TGTGCCAGCAGTGACCGCAAAAATTCACCCCTCCACTTT. The chain is built from TRBV6-4 and TRBJ1-6; D gene ambiguous. Trimming left V 2 bases short and J 7 bases short, with 6 bases between. The CDR3 consists of 13 residues. The germline V gene encodes CDR1 MRHNA and CDR2 SNTAGT.

The chain couples TRBV7-3 to TRBJ1-2; 8 bases fit TRBD1. V was clipped by 6 bases and J by 6 bases; unmatched bases: 6. Germline V lookup: CDR1 SGHTA, CDR2 FQGTGA. The CDR3 sequence is 13 residues long. CDR3 DNA: TGTGCCAGCAGTTTTGACAGGGGCCATGGCTACACCTTC. Protein product: CASSFDRGHGYTF.

The V call is TRBV9, the J call TRBJ2-3; 7 nucleotides align to TRBD1. The CDR3 is 17 residues long. The germline gives CDR1 SGDLS, CDR2 YYNGEE. J lost 0 bases, V lost 3 bases, and 10 bases had no gene match. In DNA, the CDR3 is TGTGCCAGCAGCGACGGGGACAGTTTTACTAGCACAGATACGCAGTATTTT. This codes for CASSDGDSFTSTDTQYF.

This clonotype turned up a few times. The J gene is TRBJ1-6, the V gene TRBV6-1, with D hard to call. V was pared by 2 bases and J by 0 bases, with 8 bases between. Germline loops: CDR1 MNHNS, CDR2 SASEGT. The CDR3 has 16 amino acids. DNA for the CDR3: TGTGCCAGCAGTGAACCCAGGAGCTCCTATAATTCACCCCTCCACTTT. Its protein is CASSEPRSSYNSPLHF.

The V and J genes are TRBV20-1 and TRBJ2-5, with unresolved D. Germline V gene lookup returns CDR1 DFQATT and CDR2 SNEGSKA (reference sequence). Trimming shortened V by 3 bases and J by 1 base, and 9 bases separated the two germline ends. The CDR3 length is 13 residues. This CDR3 reads CSARFSLQETQYF. The CDR3 bases are TGCAGTGCTAGGTTTAGCCTCCAAGAGACCCAGTACTTC.

This clonotype showed up just a few times. This rearrangement joins TRBV5-1 to TRBJ1-1, with D hard to call. Germline lookup yields CDR1 SGHRS and CDR2 YFSETQ. V was pared by 4 bases and J by 1 base, with 14 bases between. The CDR3 has 15 amino acids. Written as DNA, the CDR3 is TGCGCCAGCAGCGCCTTCTCAGACGGGAACACTGAAGCTTTCTTT. The encoded protein is CASSAFSDGNTEAFF.

This clonotype was seen only a few times. The chain carries TRBV5-1 and TRBJ2-3, with 10 positions matching TRBD2. This CDR3 region has 15 residues. V lost 6 bases to trimming and J lost 2 bases; unmatched junction nucleotides: 6. CDR1 and CDR2 (germline): SGHRS, YFSETQ. The CDR3 nucleotides are TGCGCCAGCACCAAGCGGGGGGGAAACACAGATACGCAGTATTTT. This sequence encodes CASTKRGGNTDTQYF.

CDR3 DNA sequence: TGCGCCAGCAGCCAAGACAGGGCTGGTGAAAAACTGTTTTTT. This encodes CASSQDRAGEKLFF. This sequence joins TRBV4-1 and TRBJ1-4; possibly TRBD1 for D (5 bases). The CDR3 covers 14 residues. The V and J ends lost 0 bases and 7 bases respectively, with 9 bases between them. Per germline, CDR1 MGHRA and CDR2 YSYEKL.

This CDR3 is CASRGGASSPLHF. The DNA of the CDR3 is TGTGCCAGTCGGGGGGGCGCGAGTTCACCCCTCCACTTT. V and J are TRBV6-1 and TRBJ1-6, with D tentatively TRBD1 (6 bases). Germline V gene lookup returns CDR1 MNHNS and CDR2 SASEGT. The CDR3 is 13 amino acids. The ends were cut back, 9 bases at V and 9 bases at J, with 15 bases in the middle.

The table lists this clonotype with a few counts. The CDR3 sequence: CASSLAQGAGNTF. The CDR3 bases are TGTGCCAGCAGTTTAGCACAGGGGGCTGGGAACACCTTC. V is TRBV28 and J is TRBJ1-2; TRBD1 agrees at 9 bases. The CDR3 runs to 13 residues. CDR1 MDHEN and CDR2 SYDVKM come from the germline V gene. J lost 12 bases, V lost 2 bases, and 7 bases had no gene match.

The gene calls are TRBV28 and TRBJ2-7; TRBD2 is a possible D gene (6 bases). Looked up from germline, CDR1 is MDHEN and CDR2 is SYDVKM. Trimming pared 1 base from V and 3 bases from J, leaving 13 bases between. There are 15 residues in the CDR3. The CDR3 region is CASSLSPGDLYEQYV. As DNA, the CDR3 is TGTGCCAGCAGTTTATCGCCGGGGGACCTCTACGAGCAGTACGTC.

This clonotype occurred a few times. This chain uses TRBV5-6 with TRBJ1-1; 8 bases are a match to TRBD1. V lost 4 bases to trimming and J lost 9 bases; unmatched junction nucleotides: 5. Germline V gene sequence: CDR1 SGHDT, CDR2 YYEEEE. The CDR3 runs to 12 residues. The chain's CDR3 is CASSLDRVQAFF. For the CDR3, the DNA is TGTGCCAGCAGCCTGGACAGGGTACAAGCTTTCTTT.

This clonotype turned up a few times. The CDR3 nucleotides read TGTGCCAGCAGCGCAGCCCGGTACACTAGCACAGATACGCAGTATTTT. This gives the protein CASSAARYTSTDTQYF. This chain links TRBV4-2 with TRBJ2-3; D is uncertain. Germline V gene lookup returns CDR1 LGHNA and CDR2 YNFKEQ. V was shortened by 5 bases and J by 0 bases, with 15 bases between the two germline ends. The CDR3 is 16 amino acids.

This chain's CDR3 is CASSPRFSGGAYQETQYF. The CDR3 nucleotides read TGTGCCAGCAGCCCTCGGTTTAGCGGGGGCGCGTACCAAGAGACCCAGTACTTC. The rearrangement uses TRBV9 and TRBJ2-5; 9 bases align to TRBD2. The V and J ends lost 4 bases and 0 bases, in that order; junction bases with no gene match: 13. The CDR3 covers 18 residues. CDR1 and CDR2 from the germline V gene are SGDLS and YYNGEE.